The 2 T cell receptor beta chains below all came from one sample that was sequenced in a study of regulatory T cells in long-lasting Graves disease (dated by TCRdb to the early 2020s). Libraries were built with multiplex PCR. TCRdb names Illumina HiSeq 4000 as the instrument used. To build TCR beta libraries, CDR3 regions were amplified by Arm-PCR using iRepertoire HTBI primers. TCRdb's own reprocessing of the public reads used fastp at Q25 and MiXCR and kept productive beta chains. Rows are unified per CDR3 protein, each entry keeping the most common DNA and genes. For this sample the table gives approximately 350,000 distinct CDR3 sequences, of which around 11% were detected only once. 18% of the sample belongs to the ten largest clones. Reading the label with the study, this specimen's time point is: newly diagnosed GD, antithyroid drugs for less than 3 months. RNA was extracted from PBMCs in TRIzol for both TCR sequencing and RNA sequencing.

This sample also belongs to another study, concerning T cells in Graves' hyperthyroidism and ophthalmopathy.

The source was peripheral blood mononuclear cells (PBMCs), collected at new diagnosis, from a patient treated with antithyroid drugs. The origin of the receptors is a woman between 18 and 30 years old with Graves disease. Donor details come from another sample of the same person, matched by shared clones.

This clonotype was counted ten times or more. The chain is built from TRBV30 and TRBJ2-5, with 8 bases fitting TRBD2. J lost 0 bases, V lost 8 bases, and 23 bases had no gene match. CDR3 size: 19 residues. Germline V gene data show CDR1 as GTSNPN and CDR2 as SVGIG (reference sequence). The CDR3 DNA reads TGTGCCCTCGGCTATATTGTCGAACGGGAGGGACGGTACCAAGAGACCCAGTACTTC. This codes for CALGYIVEREGRYQETQYF.

Ten or more counts support this clonotype. The J gene is TRBJ2-3, the V gene TRBV4-3, with 7 bases matching TRBD2. This CDR3 region has 15 residues. Germline values: CDR1 LGHNA, CDR2 YSLEER. V lost 0 bases to trimming and J lost 5 bases; unmatched junction nucleotides: 5. The CDR3 DNA follows: TGCGCCAGCAGCCAAGATTGGTTAGCGGGAGATACGCAGTATTTT. Its protein product is CASSQDWLAGDTQYF.